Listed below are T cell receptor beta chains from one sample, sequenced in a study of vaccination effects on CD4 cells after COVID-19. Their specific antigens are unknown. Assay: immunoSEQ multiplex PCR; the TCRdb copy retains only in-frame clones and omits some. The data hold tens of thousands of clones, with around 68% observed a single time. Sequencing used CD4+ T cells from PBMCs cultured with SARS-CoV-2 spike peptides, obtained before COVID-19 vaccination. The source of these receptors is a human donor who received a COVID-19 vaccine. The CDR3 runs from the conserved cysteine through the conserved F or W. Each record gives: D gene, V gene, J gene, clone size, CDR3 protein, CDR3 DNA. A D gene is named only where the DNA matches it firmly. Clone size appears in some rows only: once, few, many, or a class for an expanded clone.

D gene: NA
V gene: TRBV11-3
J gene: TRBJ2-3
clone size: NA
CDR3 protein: CASSFTSADTQYF
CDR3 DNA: TGTGCCAGCAGCTTCACCTCGGCAGATACGCAGTATTTT

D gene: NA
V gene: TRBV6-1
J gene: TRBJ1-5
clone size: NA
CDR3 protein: CASSEWVSNQPQHF
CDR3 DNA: TGTGCCAGCAGTGAGTGGGTGAGCAATCAGCCCCAGCATTTT

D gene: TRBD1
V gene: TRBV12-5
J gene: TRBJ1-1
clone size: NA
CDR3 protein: CASGLAGTGNTEAFF
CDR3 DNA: TGTGCTAGTGGTTTGGCCGGGACAGGCAACACTGAAGCTTTCTTT

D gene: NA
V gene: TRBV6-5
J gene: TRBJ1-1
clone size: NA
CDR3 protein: CASSPRGSLNTEAFF
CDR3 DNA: TGTGCCAGCAGTCCCCGGGGGTCCTTGAACACTGAAGCTTTCTTT

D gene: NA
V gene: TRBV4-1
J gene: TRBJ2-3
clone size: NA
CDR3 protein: CASSQVDLGWADTQYF
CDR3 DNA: TGCGCCAGCAGCCAAGTGGACTTAGGCTGGGCAGATACGCAGTATTTT

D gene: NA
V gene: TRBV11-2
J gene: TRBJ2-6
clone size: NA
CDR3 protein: CASSSPRGRGANVLTF
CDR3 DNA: TGTGCCAGCAGCTCACCACGGGGGCGAGGGGCCAACGTCCTGACTTTC

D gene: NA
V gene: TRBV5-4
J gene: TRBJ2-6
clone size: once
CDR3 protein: CASSLRQGRTGANVLTF
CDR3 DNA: TGTGCCAGCAGCTTGCGGCAGGGAAGGACCGGGGCCAACGTCCTGACTTTC

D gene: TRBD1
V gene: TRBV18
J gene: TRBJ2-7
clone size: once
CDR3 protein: CASSPRQGSYEQYF
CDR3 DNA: TGTGCCAGCTCACCACGACAGGGTAGCTACGAGCAGTACTTC

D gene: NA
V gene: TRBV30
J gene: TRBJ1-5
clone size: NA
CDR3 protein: CAWSEGGSQPQHF
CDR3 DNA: TGTGCCTGGAGTGAAGGAGGGAGTCAGCCCCAGCATTTT

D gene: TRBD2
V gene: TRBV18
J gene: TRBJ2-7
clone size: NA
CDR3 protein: CASSPGGGTTYEQYF
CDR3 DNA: TGTGCCAGCTCACCAGGGGGGGGGACTACCTACGAGCAGTACTTC

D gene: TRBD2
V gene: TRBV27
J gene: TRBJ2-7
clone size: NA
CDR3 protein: CASSLTGLAGGFEQYF
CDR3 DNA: TGTGCCAGCAGTTTAACGGGACTAGCGGGGGGGTTTGAGCAGTACTTC

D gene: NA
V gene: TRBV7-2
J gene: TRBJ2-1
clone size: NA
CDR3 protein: CASSLNRGRQFF
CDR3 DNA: TGTGCCAGCAGCTTAAACCGGGGAAGGCAGTTCTTC

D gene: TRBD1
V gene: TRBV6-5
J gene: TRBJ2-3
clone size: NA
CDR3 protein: CASRGQGGPDTQYF
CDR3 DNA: TGTGCCAGCAGGGGACAGGGAGGTCCAGATACGCAGTATTTT

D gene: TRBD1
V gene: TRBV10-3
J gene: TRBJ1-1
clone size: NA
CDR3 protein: CAIGTGMNTEAFF
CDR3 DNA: TGTGCCATCGGGACAGGGATGAACACTGAAGCTTTCTTT

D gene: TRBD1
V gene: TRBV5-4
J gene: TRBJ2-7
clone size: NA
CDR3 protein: CASRPLGQGTSYEQYF
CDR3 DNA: TGTGCCAGCAGACCGCTGGGACAGGGTACCTCCTACGAGCAGTACTTC

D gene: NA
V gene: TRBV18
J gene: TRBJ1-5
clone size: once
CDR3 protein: CASSSRAGEPQHF
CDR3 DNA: TGTGCCAGCTCATCCCGGGCCGGGGAGCCCCAGCATTTT

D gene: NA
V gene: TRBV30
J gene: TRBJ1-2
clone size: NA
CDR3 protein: CAWSVGLAGTGYTF
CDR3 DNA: TGTGCCTGGAGTGTAGGGCTTGCAGGGACCGGCTACACCTTC